Following are 27 T cell receptor beta chains from one sample sequenced in a study of cytotoxic CD8 clonotypes in ibrutinib-treated CLL. The method was immunoSEQ multiplex PCR; TCRdb's version includes in-frame clones alone and lacks a portion of them. This sample has roughly 180,000 clones, with about 84% found just once. The source was PBMCs, collected after 24 months of ibrutinib treatment. The source is a human donor with chronic lymphocytic leukemia.

V is TRBV19 and J is TRBJ2-3; weak D call: TRBD1 (5 bases). V shed 5 bases and J shed 1 base, with 10 bases lying between them. CDR1 LNHDA and CDR2 SQIVND come from the germline V gene (reference sequence). The CDR3 runs 14 residues. The CDR3 spells CASSWQGRTDTQYF. The DNA for the CDR3 is TGTGCCAGTAGTTGGCAGGGCCGCACAGATACGCAGTATTTT.

V and J are TRBV7-9 and TRBJ2-3; TRBD1 matches 8 bases. J was trimmed by 8 bases and V by 2 bases; bases with no gene match: 9. The CDR3 consists of 15 residues. Germline CDR1 and CDR2: SEHNR and FQNEAQ (reference sequence). Written as DNA, the CDR3 is TGTGCCAGCAGCTTAATGGGACAGGAAGCCGCTACGCAGTATTTT. It yields the protein CASSLMGQEAATQYF.

This chain joins TRBV6-5 and TRBJ2-7; D not resolved. The CDR3 loop spans 15 amino acids. CDR1 and CDR2 from the germline V gene are MNHEY and SVGAGI. Trimming cost V 6 bases and J 5 bases, with 20 bases left between them. The CDR3 spells CASSRVVAGVDEQYF. In nucleotides, the CDR3 is TGTGCCAGCAGCCGGGTAGTGGCAGGCGTTGACGAGCAGTACTTC.

The chain employs TRBV15 and TRBJ1-5; perhaps TRBD1 as D (6 bases). This CDR3 has 17 amino acids. Looked up from germline, CDR1 is LNHNV and CDR2 is YYDKDF (reference sequence). V dropped 2 bases and J dropped 0 bases, with 14 bases sitting between them. This CDR3 reads CATSRPQGPYSNQPQHF. The CDR3 DNA follows: TGTGCCACCAGCAGACCTCAGGGGCCCTATAGCAATCAGCCCCAGCATTTT.

The chain recombines TRBV7-8 with TRBJ2-7, with D unresolved. V lost 0 bases and J lost 3, with 9 bases in between. The CDR3 sequence is 14 residues long. From germline, CDR1 is SGHVS and CDR2 FQNEAQ. The CDR3 is CASSLAPGNYEQYF. As DNA, the CDR3 is TGTGCCAGCAGCTTAGCGCCCGGAAACTACGAGCAGTACTTC. Supplemented by reference TRBV7-8 and TRBJ2-7, the full variable domain reads GAGVSQSPRYKVAKRGQDVALRCDPISGHVSLFWYQQALGQGPEFLTYFQNEAQLDKSGLPSDRFFAERPEGSVSTLKIQRTQQEDSAVYLCASSLAPGNYEQYFGPGTRLTVT.

CDR3 nucleotide sequence: TGTGCCAGCAGCTCCAGAGGGGGACAGGTCTTCTCTGGAAACACCATATATTTT. Protein: CASSSRGGQVFSGNTIYF. J is TRBJ1-3 and V is TRBV11-2, with 8 bases lining up with TRBD1. There are 18 residues in the CDR3. The germline V gene encodes CDR1 SGHAT and CDR2 FQNNGV. Trimming cost V 4 bases and J 0 bases; bases outside gene matches: 11. Full variable domain (missing parts from reference TRBV11-2 and TRBJ1-3): EAGVAQSPRYKIIEKRQSVAFWCNPISGHATLYWYQQILGQGPKLLIQFQNNGVVDDSQLPKDRFSAERLKGVDSTLKIQPAKLEDSAVYLCASSSRGGQVFSGNTIYFGEGSWLTVV.

This sequence joins TRBV5-4 and TRBJ2-7; 13 positions agree with TRBD2. The ends lost 4 bases at V and 3 bases at J; junction bases unmatched: 7. The CDR3 consists of 16 residues. Germline V lookup: CDR1 SGHNT, CDR2 YYREEE (reference sequence). CDR3 region: CASSPGGTSGNYEQYF. Here the CDR3 DNA reads TGTGCCAGCAGCCCTGGGGGGACTAGCGGGAACTACGAGCAGTACTTC.

Concerning this clone: One junction end does not reproduce the germline sequence, and a read error may be involved. The chain combines TRBV5-8 with TRBJ2-2; D gene uncertain. Germline loops: CDR1 SGHTS, CDR2 YDEGEE. The CDR3 contains 14 residues. The CDR3 region is CASTPEKNPGELFF. Here the CDR3 DNA reads TGTGCCAGCACCCCCGAAAAGAACCCCGGGGAGCTGTTTTTT.

For this clone: Within the sample, other DNA sequences also encode this same CDR3. This chain connects TRBV28 to TRBJ2-7; D gene unclear. CDR3 size: 10 residues. Trimming shortened V by 1 base and J by 5 bases, and 0 bases separated the two germline ends. The germline V gene encodes CDR1 MDHEN and CDR2 SYDVKM. CDR3 region: CASSLYEQYF. DNA of the CDR3: TGTGCCAGCAGTTTATACGAGCAGTACTTC.

The rearrangement joins TRBV27 to TRBJ1-5; a weak D match, TRBD1 (5 bases). The CDR3 has 16 amino acids. Germline-derived CDR1 and CDR2 are MNHEY and SMNVEV (reference sequence). Trimming cost V 6 bases and J 1 base, with 16 bases left between them. The CDR3 protein is CASSRPGAASNQPQHF. For the CDR3, the DNA is TGTGCCAGCAGCCGACCCGGGGCAGCGAGCAATCAGCCCCAGCATTTT.

CDR3 sequence reads: CATSRSPDTQYF. The CDR3 coding sequence is TGTGCCACCAGCAGATCGCCAGATACGCAGTATTTT. The chain combines TRBV15 with TRBJ2-3; D ambiguous. Germline V CDR1 and CDR2: LNHNV, YYDKDF (reference sequence). The CDR3 has 12 amino acids. V dropped 2 bases and J dropped 4 bases, with 4 bases sitting between them.

The chain recombines TRBV6-5 with TRBJ2-1; D gene unclear. CDR3 length: 13 amino acids. V gave up 6 bases and J gave up 3 bases, with 9 bases separating them. CDR1 is MNHEY, CDR2 SVGAGI, per germline. DNA for the CDR3: TGTGCCAGCAGCGTTAGTCACTACAATGAGCAGTTCTTC. It encodes CASSVSHYNEQFF.

The chain employs TRBV10-3 and TRBJ2-5; TRBD2 matches 8 bases. J gave up 4 bases and V 4 bases, and 11 bases lay outside the gene matches. This CDR3 has 16 residues. The germline V gene encodes CDR1 ENHRY and CDR2 SYGVKD. CDR3: CAISGPPGGIRETQYF. For the CDR3, the DNA is TGTGCCATCAGTGGGCCCCCGGGAGGGATTAGAGAGACCCAGTACTTC.

The chain links TRBV7-2 to TRBJ2-7, with D possibly matching TRBD2 (5 bases). CDR1 is SGHTA and CDR2 is FQGNSA in the germline V gene. V lost 1 base and J lost 6, with 19 bases in between. The CDR3 is 16 residues long. CDR3 sequence reads: CASSLVATERGVEQYF. The CDR3 DNA sequence: TGTGCCAGCAGCTTAGTTGCTACTGAACGGGGAGTCGAGCAGTACTTC. The complete variable domain, with remaining parts taken from reference TRBV7-2 and TRBJ2-7, reads GAGVSQSPSNKVTEKGKDVELRCDPISGHTALYWYRQSLGQGLEFLIYFQGNSAPDKSGLPSDRFSAERTGGSVSTLTIQRTQQEDSAVYLCASSLVATERGVEQYFGPGTRLTVT.

This rearrangement joins TRBV7-9 to TRBJ2-1, with D possibly TRBD1 on 6 matching bases. Trimming removed 5 bases at V and 8 bases at J, with 19 bases between. Germline CDR1 and CDR2: SEHNR and FQNEAQ (reference sequence). The CDR3 covers 15 residues. In DNA form, the CDR3 reads TGTGCCAGCAGCCTCGCCGGGACCAGGGGAGATGAGCAGTTCTTC. Residues: CASSLAGTRGDEQFF. Supplemented by reference TRBV7-9 and TRBJ2-1, the full variable domain reads DTGVSQNPRHKITKRGQNVTFRCDPISEHNRLYWYRQTLGQGPEFLTYFQNEAQLEKSRLLSDRFSAERPKGSFSTLEIQRTEQGDSAMYLCASSLAGTRGDEQFFGPGTRLTVL.

The rearrangement links TRBV7-9 to TRBJ2-3; no clear D. CDR3 length: 14 residues. Trimming cost V 2 bases and J 0 bases, with 6 bases left between them. Germline CDR1 SEHNR, CDR2 FQNEAQ (reference sequence). The CDR3: CASSLLLSTDTQYF. The CDR3 nucleotides read TGTGCCAGCAGCTTACTGCTTAGCACAGATACGCAGTATTTT.

The J gene is TRBJ2-3, the V gene TRBV29-1; no reliable D call. The germline V gene has CDR1 SQVTM and CDR2 ANQGSEA. The ends were cut back, 7 bases at V and 2 bases at J, with 10 bases in the middle. The CDR3 runs 12 residues. The CDR3 DNA reads as TGCAGCGCCAAAATTAACACAGATACGCAGTATTTT. Protein: CSAKINTDTQYF.

V usage is TRBV6-6 and J usage is TRBJ2-7; perhaps D is TRBD1 or TRBD2 (6 bases each). CDR1 is MNHNY and CDR2 is SVGAGI in the germline V gene (reference sequence). CDR3 length: 16 residues. The germline V and J ends were trimmed by 2 bases and 0 bases, with 14 bases remaining between them. The CDR3 DNA follows: TGTGCCAGCAGTTACGGTAGAGGAGGGGGCTCCTACGAGCAGTACTTC. Residues: CASSYGRGGGSYEQYF.

V gene TRBV5-1 combines with J gene TRBJ2-2; 8 bases are shared with TRBD2. CDR3 length: 15 residues. From germline, CDR1 is SGHRS and CDR2 YFSETQ. V shed 4 bases and J 1 base; nucleotides not matched to a gene: 3. The CDR3 sequence is CASSLSGGNTGELFF. As DNA, the CDR3 is TGCGCCAGCAGCCTAAGCGGGGGGAACACCGGGGAGCTGTTTTTT. Complete variable domain (other parts from reference TRBV5-1 and TRBJ2-2): KAGVTQTPRYLIKTRGQQVTLSCSPISGHRSVSWYQQTPGQGLQFLFEYFSETQRNKGNFPGRFSGRQFSNSRSEMNVSTLELGDSALYLCASSLSGGNTGELFFGEGSRLTVL.

This clone has only one observation. The chain recombines TRBV15 with TRBJ2-4, with D uncertain. Germline-derived CDR1 and CDR2 are LNHNV and YYDKDF (reference sequence). The CDR3 is 17 residues long. The V and J ends lost 0 bases and 2 bases respectively, with 14 bases between them. The CDR3 region has the DNA TGTGCCACCAGCAGAGACATGACCCGCTTAACCAAAAACATTCAGTACTTC. Its protein is CATSRDMTRLTKNIQYF.

The genes are TRBV5-8 and TRBJ2-1; 7 nucleotides line up with TRBD2. The CDR3 is 16 amino acids. Germline lookup yields CDR1 SGHTS and CDR2 YDEGEE. V lost 3 bases to trimming and J lost 10 bases; unmatched junction nucleotides: 16. Here the CDR3 reads CASSWGRLSGVGEQFF. Here the CDR3 DNA reads TGTGCCAGCAGCTGGGGCCGACTGAGCGGGGTCGGGGAGCAGTTCTTC.

The chain couples TRBV2 to TRBJ1-3; no reliable D call. CDR3 size: 14 residues. Germline values: CDR1 SNHLY, CDR2 FYNNEI. Between the trimmed V and J ends, which lost 8 bases and 1 base, there was a span of 12 bases. DNA of the CDR3: TGTGCCAGCGCGTATAGGGCTTCTGGAAACACCATATATTTT. It codes for CASAYRASGNTIYF.

This clone appeared once. The rearrangement links TRBV18 to TRBJ2-7; weak D call: TRBD1 (6 bases). V lost 1 base, J lost 2 bases, and 15 bases lay in between. CDR1 and CDR2 from the germline V gene are KGHSH and LQKENI. There are 16 residues in the CDR3. The CDR3 nucleotides read TGTGCCAGCTCACCACGGAAGAGACAGGAGACCTACGAGCAGTACTTC. It specifies CASSPRKRQETYEQYF.

The sample holds one count of this clone. The V call is TRBV7-8, the J call TRBJ2-6, with TRBD1 as a possible D gene (6 bases). V lost 4 bases to trimming and J lost 4 bases, with 14 bases between them. This CDR3 spans 16 amino acids. The germline CDR1 and CDR2 sequences are SGHVS and FQNEAQ. CDR3 nucleotide sequence: TGTGCCAGCAGCTCTACAGGGTTCTCGGGGGCCAACGTCCTGACTTTC. Its translation is CASSSTGFSGANVLTF.

As to this clone: At one boundary the junction diverges from the germline segment, which might be a read error. The chain links TRBV4-1 to TRBJ2-4, with 9 bases aligning to TRBD1. CDR1 and CDR2 (germline): MGHRA, YSYEKL. The CDR3 loop spans 15 amino acids. CDR3 region: CASSPQPGQGQYFHF. The CDR3 DNA sequence: TGCGCCAGCAGCCCGCAGCCGGGACAGGGCCAATATTTTCACTTC.

The V gene is TRBV9, the J gene TRBJ2-2; D remains ambiguous. V was trimmed by 0 bases and J by 3 bases, leaving 9 bases between them. The germline gives CDR1 SGDLS, CDR2 YYNGEE. The CDR3 has 15 amino acids. The CDR3 sequence: CASSVVQAHTGELFF. For the CDR3, the DNA is TGTGCCAGCAGCGTAGTGCAGGCACACACCGGGGAGCTGTTTTTT.

Turning to this clone: Other DNA sequences within the sample encode an identical CDR3. The V call is TRBV6-5, the J call TRBJ1-1; 9 bases align to TRBD1. Germline V CDR1 and CDR2: MNHEY, SVGAGI. V lost 4 bases, J lost 1 base, and 1 base stayed unmatched. This CDR3 comprises 14 residues. The CDR3 sequence is CASSLGQGNTEAFF. The DNA for the CDR3 is TGTGCCAGCAGTTTGGGACAGGGGAACACTGAAGCTTTCTTT.